A single TCR beta chain is shown here with its context. What this receptor recognizes is not known. At one of its ends the junction is not consistent with the germline gene, which may arise from a read error. This entry belongs to a study of T cells in localized non-small cell lung cancer (dated by TCRdb to 2020 to 2021). Regarding the research as a whole: The study analyzed T cell repertoires of approximately 240 early-stage NSCLC patients, comparing tumors and uninvolved tumor-adjacent lungs. All 240 or so NSCLC patients in the cohort were treatment-naive and had localized lung tumors that were resected. The mean age of the NSCLC patients was about 70 years, with 120 to 150 men and about a hundred women. Study-level results and caveats: Because the study design was exploratory, TCR variables were selected using unadjusted p-values without false-discovery rate correction. Of the top 100 tumor clones, a median of roughly 53 were detected in paired uninvolved adjacent lung; 28 were also among that lung's top 100. Uninvolved tumor-adjacent lung showed the highest T cell clonality, higher than tumor, which suggests more focused antigenic responses in the adjacent lung. Because multi-region tumor sequencing was not done, intratumor heterogeneity could not be ruled out. Higher T cell density in blood was associated with longer overall survival, whereas higher clonality in adjacent lung was associated with shorter survival.

At diagnosis, tumor, uninvolved tumor-adjacent lung and peripheral blood were collected and then preserved as a mix of FFPE and fresh-frozen material. For TCR repertoire profiling, blood samples were analyzed in the form of peripheral blood mononuclear cells. The immunoSEQ Assay was used to sequence TCR beta CDR3 regions from DNA. In the paper's pipeline: T cell density was computed as TCR beta template counts normalized to usable DNA estimated by amplifying housekeeping genes. Using the preseqR package, richness was estimated by extrapolating to 120,000 templates for tissue samples and 400,000 templates for PBMC samples. Clonality was taken to be one minus Pielou's evenness. Differential abundance testing on productive amino-acid clonotypes, with a minimum total count of 5 and an alpha of 0.1, was used to identify tissue-enriched TCRs. The Jaccard Index and the Morisita Overlap Index were used to quantify repertoire overlap between compartments. GLIPH grouped TCR beta CDR3s together with public tetramer-defined viral CDR3s, and a viral motif had to include at least three viral sequences and show V-gene enrichment. The table comes from immuneACCESS by way of TCRdb, which keeps in-frame sequences with V and J called. Part of the clones is missing from these tables; in studies checked, under half for an unresolved V gene and the rest for unknown reasons. That table is the source of V, J and clone size, and D and trimming were worked out from the DNA. This sample is represented by over 25,000 clones; about 90% of them were singletons. The ten top clones hold 2% to 2.5% of the sample.

This receptor was obtained from a female donor aged 60 or older with stage I lung adenocarcinoma. The sample was peripheral blood, taken before any cancer treatment.

The nucleotides are TGTGCCAGCAGTTTTCGGACAGGGCTGCTCTTT. It translates as CASSFRTGLLF. The sequence links TRBV6-1 to TRBJ1-1, and TRBD1 matches 8 of the central bases. The germline V gene supplies CDR1 MNHNS and CDR2 SASEGT. The CDR3, cysteine through phenylalanine, is 11 amino acids long. The retained sequence is limited to the CDR3, 33 bases, with the frame set at the first base.